This entry concerns a single T cell receptor beta chain. Contact with a PCR-confirmed or clinician-diagnosed COVID-19 case occurred within 2 weeks of entry. These data come from a study of blood T cell repertoires in COVID-19. This CDR3 comprises 14 residues. Germline CDR1 SGHTA, CDR2 FQGNSA. V lost 6 bases and J 2 bases, leaving 13 bases between the germline ends. Only in-frame clones appear in the TCRdb table, and some are missing; sequencing was by immunoSEQ multiplex PCR. The sample consists of around 250,000 clones, about 87% of them appearing once. What was sequenced was PBMCs or T cells enriched from blood (not recorded which). This chain connects TRBV7-2 to TRBJ1-2; tentative D call: TRBD1 (5 bases). This sequence originates from a woman in her forties who had been exposed to COVID-19. The CDR3 DNA reads TGTGCCAGCAGTGTTTGGGCAGGGAACTATGGCTACACCTTC. It codes for CASSVWAGNYGYTF.